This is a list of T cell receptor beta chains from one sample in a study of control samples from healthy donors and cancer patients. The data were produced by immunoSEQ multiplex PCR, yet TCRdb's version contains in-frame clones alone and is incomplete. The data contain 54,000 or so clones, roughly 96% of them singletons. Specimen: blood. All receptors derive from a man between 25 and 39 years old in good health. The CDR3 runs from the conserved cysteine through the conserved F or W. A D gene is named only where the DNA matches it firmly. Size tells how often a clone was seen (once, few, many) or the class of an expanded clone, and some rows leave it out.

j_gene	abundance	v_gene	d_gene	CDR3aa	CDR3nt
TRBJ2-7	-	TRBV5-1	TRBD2	CASSLGAGDSYEQYF	TGCGCCAGCAGCTTGGGGGCGGGAGACTCCTACGAGCAGTACTTC
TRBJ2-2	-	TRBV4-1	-	CASSLNIQGEGELFF	TGCGCCAGCAGCCTTAACATCCAAGGAGAAGGGGAGCTGTTTTTT
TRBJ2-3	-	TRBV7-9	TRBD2	CASSVSGLPNTQYF	TGTGCCAGCAGCGTTAGCGGGTTACCCAATACGCAGTATTTT
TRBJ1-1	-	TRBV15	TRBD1	CATSRETGNMNTEAFF	TGTGCCACCAGCAGAGAGACAGGGAATATGAACACTGAAGCTTTCTTT
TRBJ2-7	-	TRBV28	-	CASTPRREIYEQYF	TGTGCCAGCACCCCCCGTCGGGAGATCTACGAGCAGTACTTC
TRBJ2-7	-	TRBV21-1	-	CASSKGKGPSSYEQYF	TGTGCCAGCAGCAAAGGGAAAGGGCCCTCTTCCTACGAGCAGTACTTC
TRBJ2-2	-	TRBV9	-	CASSVGLGFNTGELFF	TGTGCCAGCAGCGTAGGTCTGGGGTTCAACACCGGGGAGCTGTTTTTT
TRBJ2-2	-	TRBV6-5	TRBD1	CASSRQGLAGELFF	TGTGCCAGCAGCAGACAGGGGTTGGCCGGGGAGCTGTTTTTT
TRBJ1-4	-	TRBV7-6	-	CASSLIRDEKLFF	TGTGCCAGCAGCTTAATCAGGGACGAAAAACTGTTTTTT
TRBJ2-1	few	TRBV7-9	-	CASSSQGLTPGDEQFF	TGTGCCAGCAGCTCCCAAGGACTCACGCCTGGGGATGAGCAGTTCTTC
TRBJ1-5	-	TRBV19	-	CASSIDQPRGTQPQHF	TGTGCCAGTAGTATAGATCAACCCAGGGGTACCCAGCCCCAGCATTTT
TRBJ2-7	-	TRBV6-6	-	CASSYSSSYEQYF	TGTGCCAGCAGTTACTCAAGCTCCTACGAGCAGTACTTC
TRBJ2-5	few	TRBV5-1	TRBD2	CASSLPSGTETQYF	TGCGCCAGCAGCTTGCCCAGCGGGACGGAGACCCAGTACTTC
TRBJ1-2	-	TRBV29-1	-	CSVEEDEGIGGYTF	TGCAGCGTTGAAGAAGATGAGGGGATAGGTGGCTACACCTTC
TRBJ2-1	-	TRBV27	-	CASSLSGAGRPYNEQFF	TGTGCCAGCAGTTTATCGGGAGCGGGTCGACCCTACAATGAGCAGTTCTTC
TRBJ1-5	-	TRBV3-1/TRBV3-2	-	CASSQGPQPQHF	TGTGCCAGCAGCCAGGGCCCTCAGCCCCAGCATTTT
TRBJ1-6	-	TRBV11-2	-	CASSLELNSPLHF	TGTGCCAGCAGCTTAGAGTTAAATTCACCCCTCCACTTT
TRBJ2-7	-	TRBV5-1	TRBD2	CASSLVVAGSYEQYF	TGCGCCAGCAGCTTGGTGGTAGCGGGTTCCTACGAGCAGTACTTC
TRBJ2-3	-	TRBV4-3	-	CASSNNSRTDTQYF	TGCGCCAGCAGCAATAACTCCCGCACAGATACGCAGTATTTT
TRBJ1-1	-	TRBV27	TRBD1	CASSSWTGVNTEAFF	TGTGCCAGCAGTTCCTGGACAGGGGTGAACACTGAAGCTTTCTTT
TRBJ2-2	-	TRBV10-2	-	CASIWGGGELFF	TGCGCCAGCATTTGGGGAGGCGGGGAGCTGTTTTTT
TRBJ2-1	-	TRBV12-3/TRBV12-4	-	CASVRVDSNEQFF	TGTGCCAGCGTGCGGGTCGACTCTAATGAGCAGTTCTTC
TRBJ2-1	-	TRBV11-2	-	CASSLRSTGPRYNEQFF	TGTGCCAGCAGCTTAAGGTCAACCGGGCCCCGCTACAATGAGCAGTTCTTC
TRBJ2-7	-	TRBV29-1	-	CSVEGLATDSYEQYF	TGCAGCGTTGAAGGTTTGGCGACAGATTCCTACGAGCAGTACTTC
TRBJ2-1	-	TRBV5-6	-	CASSSSRVPFNEQFF	TGTGCCAGCAGCTCCTCTAGGGTCCCCTTTAATGAGCAGTTCTTC
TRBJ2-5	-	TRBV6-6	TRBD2	CASSLVGGSRETQYF	TGTGCCAGCAGTCTGGTGGGCGGGAGTCGAGAGACCCAGTACTTC
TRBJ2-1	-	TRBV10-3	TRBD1	CAMKGTGSNEQFF	TGTGCCATGAAAGGGACAGGGAGCAATGAGCAGTTCTTC
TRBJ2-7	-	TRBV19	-	CASSSRSGGTYEQYF	TGTGCCAGTAGTAGCCGTAGCGGAGGGACCTACGAGCAGTACTTC
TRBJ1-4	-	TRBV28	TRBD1	CASSIDRAATNEKLFF	TGTGCCAGCAGTATCGACAGGGCTGCAACTAATGAAAAACTGTTTTTT
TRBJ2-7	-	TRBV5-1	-	CASSFSWSGNDEQYF	TGCGCCAGCAGCTTTTCTTGGTCAGGGAACGACGAGCAGTACTTC
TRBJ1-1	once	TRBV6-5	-	CASSFSGIGTEAFF	TGTGCCAGCAGTTTTTCAGGGATCGGCACTGAAGCTTTCTTT
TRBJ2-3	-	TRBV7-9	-	CASSFSDTQYF	TGTGCCAGCAGCTTCTCAGATACGCAGTATTTT
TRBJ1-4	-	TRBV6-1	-	CASSETFNEKLFF	TGTGCCAGCAGTGAAACTTTTAATGAAAAACTGTTTTTT
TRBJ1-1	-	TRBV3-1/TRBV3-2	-	CASSPRGSEAFF	TGTGCCAGCAGCCCTCGAGGATCTGAAGCTTTCTTT
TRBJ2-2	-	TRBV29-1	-	CSVRQSNTGELFF	TGCAGCGTGAGACAGTCGAACACCGGGGAGCTGTTTTTT
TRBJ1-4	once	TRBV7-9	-	CASSLLLTRANEKLFF	TGTGCCAGCAGCTTATTATTAACAAGAGCTAATGAAAAACTGTTTTTT
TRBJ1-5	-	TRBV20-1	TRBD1	CSASRQGDQPQHF	TGCAGTGCCAGTAGACAGGGAGATCAGCCCCAGCATTTT
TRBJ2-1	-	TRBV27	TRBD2	CASYKSSGAEQFF	TGTGCCAGCTACAAGTCTAGCGGGGCGGAGCAGTTCTTC
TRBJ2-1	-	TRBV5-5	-	CASSSGPFNEQFF	TGTGCCAGCAGCTCGGGCCCCTTTAATGAGCAGTTCTTC
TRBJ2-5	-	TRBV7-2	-	CASSLVPGLQETQYF	TGTGCCAGCAGCTTAGTACCCGGACTCCAAGAGACCCAGTACTTC
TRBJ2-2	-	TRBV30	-	CAWSTLAANTGELFF	TGTGCCTGGAGTACATTAGCGGCAAACACCGGGGAGCTGTTTTTT
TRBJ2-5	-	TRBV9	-	CASSVGGVMETQYF	TGTGCCAGCAGCGTAGGTGGGGTAATGGAGACCCAGTACTTC
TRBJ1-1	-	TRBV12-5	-	CASGLQGGTEAFF	TGTGCTAGTGGTTTGCAGGGCGGCACTGAAGCTTTCTTT
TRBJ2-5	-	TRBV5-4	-	CASSLSETQYF	TGTGCCAGCAGCTTGTCGGAGACCCAGTACTTC
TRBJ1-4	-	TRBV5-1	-	CASSSDSRNEKLFF	TGCGCCAGCAGCTCGGACAGCCGTAATGAAAAACTGTTTTTT
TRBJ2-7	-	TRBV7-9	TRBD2	CASSGTTVSYEQYF	TGTGCCAGCAGTGGGACTACCGTATCCTACGAGCAGTACTTC
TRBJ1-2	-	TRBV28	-	CASYLTVGDYGYTF	TGTGCCAGCTACTTGACAGTAGGGGACTATGGCTACACCTTC
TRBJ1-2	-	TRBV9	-	CASSEVPGYTF	TGTGCCAGCAGCGAGGTTCCTGGCTACACCTTC
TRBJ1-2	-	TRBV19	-	CASTSAGGSNYGYTF	TGTGCCAGTACCTCAGCCGGGGGCTCAAACTATGGCTACACCTTC
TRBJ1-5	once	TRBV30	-	CAWSSASNQPQHF	TGTGCCTGGAGTTCGGCGAGCAATCAGCCCCAGCATTTT
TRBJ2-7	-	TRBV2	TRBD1	CASRTTGVEQYF	TGTGCCAGCAGGACAACAGGGGTCGAGCAGTACTTC
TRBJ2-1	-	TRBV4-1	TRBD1	CASSLIQGGNEQFF	TGCGCCAGCAGCCTTATACAGGGGGGCAATGAGCAGTTCTTC
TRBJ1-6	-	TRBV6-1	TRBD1	CASSETTGVNSPLHF	TGTGCCAGCAGTGAAACGACAGGGGTGAATTCACCCCTCCACTTT
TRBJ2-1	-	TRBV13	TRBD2	CASSPASGRNEQFF	TGTGCCAGCAGCCCGGCTAGCGGGAGGAATGAGCAGTTCTTC
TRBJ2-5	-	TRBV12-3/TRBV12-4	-	CASSLTYQETQYF	TGTGCCAGCAGTTTAACGTATCAAGAGACCCAGTACTTC
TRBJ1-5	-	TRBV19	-	CASSIFGGGNQPQHF	TGTGCCAGTAGTATATTCGGGGGAGGCAATCAGCCCCAGCATTTT